The 27 T cell receptor beta chains listed next were all sequenced from one sample in a study of T cells after yellow fever vaccination. One entry per CDR3 protein, called by TCRdb with MiXCR from the 5' RACE reads. The sample includes around 250,000 distinct CDR3 sequences, less than 9% of them seen just once. This specimen consisted of CD4+ T cells sorted from PBMCs, obtained 15 days after the yellow fever booster vaccination. These receptors originate from a man aged 30 to 39 who received the YFV17D yellow fever vaccine.

This clonotype occurred a few times. The rearrangement links TRBV5-4 to TRBJ2-7; 9 nucleotides line up with TRBD2. Looked up from germline, CDR1 is SGHNT and CDR2 is YYREEE (reference sequence). The ends lost 5 bases at V and 5 bases at J; junction bases unmatched: 11. The CDR3 has 15 residues. CDR3 DNA: TGTGCCAGCAGTCCTAGCGGGACCAGGGGGGACGAGCAGTACTTC. Translating it yields CASSPSGTRGDEQYF.

This clonotype appeared a few times. V gene TRBV15 combines with J gene TRBJ2-7; 15 nucleotides agree with TRBD2. The CDR3 loop spans 17 amino acids. V gave up 1 base and J gave up 4 bases; unmatched junction bases: 5. Germline CDR1 reads LNHNV; CDR2 reads YYDKDF (reference sequence). DNA for the CDR3: TGTGCCACCAGCAGAGCCGGGACTAGCGGGAGGAGTTACGAGCAGTACTTC. Protein product: CATSRAGTSGRSYEQYF.

The chain has TRBV5-1 and TRBJ2-5, with TRBD2 matching 7 bases. After removal of 4 bases from V and 5 bases from J, the junction contained 8 bases not matched to a gene. CDR1 SGHRS and CDR2 YFSETQ come from the germline V gene. The CDR3 sequence is 14 residues long. The CDR3: CASSQAGRFETQYF. The DNA of the CDR3 is TGCGCCAGCAGCCAAGCGGGACGGTTTGAGACCCAGTACTTC. The full variable domain, with the rest looked up from reference TRBV5-1 and TRBJ2-5, is KAGVTQTPRYLIKTRGQQVTLSCSPISGHRSVSWYQQTPGQGLQFLFEYFSETQRNKGNFPGRFSGRQFSNSRSEMNVSTLELGDSALYLCASSQAGRFETQYFGPGTRLLVL.

The rearrangement joins TRBV19 to TRBJ2-7; 8 nucleotides line up with TRBD1. Germline trimming cut 3 bases from V and 7 bases from J; bases unmatched to any gene: 11. Per germline, CDR1 LNHDA and CDR2 SQIVND (reference sequence). This CDR3 contains 15 residues. The CDR3 nucleotides read TGTGCCAGTAGTATCCTAGCTGACAGGGGACGGGAGCAGTACTTC. This gives the protein CASSILADRGREQYF. The entire variable domain, with the rest obtained from reference TRBV19 and TRBJ2-7, is as follows: DGGITQSPKYLFRKEGQNVTLSCEQNLNHDAMYWYRQDPGQGLRLIYYSQIVNDFQKGDIAEGYSVSREKKESFPLTVTSAQKNPTAFYLCASSILADRGREQYFGPGTRLTVT.

At least ten counts were recorded for this clonotype. The V gene is TRBV7-2, the J gene TRBJ2-4; no definite D call. The germline V and J ends were trimmed by 3 bases and 6 bases, with 6 bases remaining between them. Looked up from germline, CDR1 is SGHTA and CDR2 is FQGNSA. This CDR3 is built from 12 residues. CDR3 amino acids: CASSFPGNIQYF. DNA for the CDR3: TGTGCCAGCAGCTTCCCGGGAAACATTCAGTACTTC.

The sample holds many counts of this clonotype. V gene TRBV21-1 combines with J gene TRBJ2-3. TRBV21-1 constitutes a pseudogene. The CDR3 is made up of 15 amino acids. For the CDR3, the DNA is TGTGCCAGCAGCAAAAGTGCGGAGCGCACAGATACGCAGTATTTT. Residues: CASSKSAERTDTQYF.

This clonotype was observed a few times. The rearrangement joins TRBV15 to TRBJ2-3, with D maybe TRBD1 (6 bases). This CDR3 has 15 amino acids. Trimming removed 5 bases at V and 2 bases at J, with 14 bases between. CDR1 LNHNV and CDR2 YYDKDF come from the germline V gene (reference sequence). CDR3 sequence (DNA): TGTGCCACCAGCCCGGACGGACAGACCACAGATACGCAGTATTTT. Translated: CATSPDGQTTDTQYF.

The rearrangement links TRBV20-1 to TRBJ2-5; TRBD2 agrees at 7 bases. The V and J ends lost 7 bases and 5 bases, in that order; junction bases with no gene match: 16. CDR1 is DFQATT, CDR2 SNEGSKA, per germline (reference sequence). The CDR3 runs 15 residues. The CDR3 here is CSGAPGGGGFETQYF. The CDR3 DNA reads as TGCAGTGGAGCCCCGGGGGGAGGTGGTTTTGAGACCCAGTACTTC.

This clonotype was seen more than once but under ten times. This rearrangement joins TRBV18 to TRBJ2-5; D not certain. The CDR3 runs 17 residues. With 4 bases removed from V and 1 base from J, the gap between germline ends came to 19 bases. Germline V lookup: CDR1 KGHSH, CDR2 LQKENI. This chain's CDR3 is CASSQLPVVVRQETQYF. DNA of the CDR3: TGTGCCAGCTCACAGTTACCCGTCGTGGTACGCCAAGAGACCCAGTACTTC.

Many counts were recorded for this clonotype. The V gene is TRBV12-3 or TRBV12-4, the J gene TRBJ1-3, with no clear D. This CDR3 has 14 amino acids. The CDR3 sequence: CASKGDNSGNTIYF. In nucleotides, the CDR3 is TGTGCATCAAAGGGTGACAACTCTGGAAACACCATATATTTT.

In the case of this clonotype: A much bigger clone sits one base away, suggesting this may be a read error. V gene TRBV24-1 combines with J gene TRBJ2-1; D is unclear. V was trimmed by 8 bases and J by 8 bases, leaving 9 bases between them. The V gene's germline CDR1 is KGHDR and CDR2 SFDVKD. The CDR3 totals 11 residues. This chain's CDR3 is CATTTAYEQFF. CDR3 DNA sequence: TGTGCCACCACTACGGCCTATGAGCAGTTCTTC.

This clonotype was seen many times. The CDR3 loop is CASSMAREQYF. The CDR3, as DNA: TGTGCCAGCAGCATGGCAAGGGAGCAGTACTTC. The chain carries TRBV2 and TRBJ2-7; D call uncertain. Germline CDR1 reads SNHLY; CDR2 reads FYNNEI. The V end was cut by 6 bases, the J end by 7 bases, with 10 bases between. This CDR3 has 11 amino acids.

This clonotype was counted ten times or more. The DNA for the CDR3 is TGTGCCAGCAGCTCCCGCATAACCGGTGGGGAGTTAGACTATGGCTACACCTTC. This sequence encodes CASSSRITGGELDYGYTF. This chain uses TRBV5-5 with TRBJ1-2; D is undetermined. Germline-derived CDR1 and CDR2 are SGHKS and YYEKEE (reference sequence). The CDR3 loop spans 18 amino acids. The V and J ends lost 3 bases and 3 bases respectively, with 24 bases between them.

J is TRBJ2-1 and V is TRBV29-1, with 15 bases aligning to TRBD2. The CDR3 contains 15 residues. Germline loops: CDR1 SQVTM, CDR2 ANQGSEA. The junction had 7 bases not matched to a gene; V was cut back by 6 bases and J by 7 bases. The CDR3: CSVAFGLAGGNEQFF. The CDR3 DNA is TGCAGCGTCGCCTTTGGACTAGCGGGAGGGAATGAGCAGTTCTTC.

This clonotype was picked up many times. The chain employs TRBV7-2 and TRBJ2-3; maybe TRBD1 (6 bases). CDR1 is SGHTA, CDR2 FQGNSA, per germline. The V gene lost 6 bases and the J gene lost 1 base, with 11 bases spanning the gap. This CDR3 has 14 residues. The CDR3 loop reads CASSSQGRTDTQYF. CDR3 bases: TGTGCCAGCAGTTCCCAGGGGCGCACAGATACGCAGTATTTT.

This clonotype appeared a few times. Here the CDR3 reads CASSHREGPGETQYF. The CDR3 DNA reads TGCGCCAGCAGCCACCGGGAGGGTCCGGGAGAGACCCAGTACTTC. The chain links TRBV4-3 to TRBJ2-5; 8 positions agree with TRBD2. Germline CDR1 reads LGHNA; CDR2 reads YSLEER. With V trimmed by 3 bases and J by 4 bases, 7 bases remained unmatched. The CDR3 is 15 residues long.

This clonotype was observed a handful of times. The rearrangement joins TRBV9 to TRBJ2-1, with D perhaps TRBD1 (5 bases). Trimming removed 4 bases at V and 9 bases at J, with 11 bases between. The CDR3 totals 12 residues. CDR1 and CDR2 (germline): SGDLS, YYNGEE. In DNA form, the CDR3 reads TGTGCCAGCAGCAAGGGGCTGCGTGAGCAGTTCTTC. This translates into CASSKGLREQFF.

The table lists this clonotype with a few counts. V gene TRBV20-1 combines with J gene TRBJ2-1; D perhaps matches TRBD1 (5 bases). The CDR3 sequence is 11 residues long. Germline-derived CDR1 and CDR2 are DFQATT and SNEGSKA (reference sequence). Trimming removed 7 bases at V and 5 bases at J, with 9 bases between. CDR3 loop: CSETVHNEQFF. CDR3 sequence (DNA): TGCAGTGAGACAGTCCACAATGAGCAGTTCTTC.

This clonotype turned up a few times. The J gene is TRBJ2-3, the V gene TRBV20-1; 8 bases are a match to TRBD2. The V and J ends lost 6 bases and 2 bases, in that order; junction bases with no gene match: 7. Looked up from germline, CDR1 is DFQATT and CDR2 is SNEGSKA (reference sequence). The CDR3 is made up of 14 amino acids. In DNA, the CDR3 is TGCAGTGCCGCCGGGGGGGGGGCCACAGATACGCAGTATTTT. Protein product: CSAAGGGATDTQYF.

This clonotype turned up a few times. The rearrangement joins TRBV9 to TRBJ2-1; D gene ambiguous. Germline V gene data show CDR1 as SGDLS and CDR2 as YYNGEE. Trimming cost V 3 bases and J 8 bases, with 15 bases left between them. CDR3 length: 14 amino acids. In DNA, the CDR3 is TGTGCCAGCAGCGGGGCTGGTCGGGCGGATGAGCAGTTCTTC. It codes for CASSGAGRADEQFF.

This clonotype was seen ten or more times. The chain has TRBV5-1 and TRBJ2-1; 11 bases agree with TRBD2. CDR1 SGHRS and CDR2 YFSETQ come from the germline V gene. This CDR3 region has 15 residues. V was pared by 7 bases and J by 7 bases, with 10 bases of the junction left unmatched. CDR3 nucleotides: TGCGCCAGCTGGTTACTAGCGGGAGATAGGAATGAGCAGTTCTTC. It translates to CASWLLAGDRNEQFF.

CDR3 in DNA: TGTGCCAGCTCACCAATTTTCCTCGGGGAGGCGTCCCAAGAGACCCAGTACTTC. Amino acids: CASSPIFLGEASQETQYF. The chain recombines TRBV18 with TRBJ2-5, with D possibly matching TRBD2 (6 bases). CDR3 length equals 18 residues. Germline CDR1 reads KGHSH; CDR2 reads LQKENI. The ends were cut back, 2 bases at V and 1 base at J, with 20 bases in the middle.

The chain recombines TRBV7-2 with TRBJ1-6, with 7 bases identical to TRBD1. The V gene end was trimmed by 1 base and the J gene end by 7 bases; junction bases not matched to a gene: 10. The CDR3 extends over 17 amino acids. Germline V CDR1 and CDR2: SGHTA, FQGNSA. The CDR3 DNA reads TGTGCCAGCAGCTTAGGACAGGGACTACCCACCAATTCACCCCTCCACTTT. Amino acid sequence: CASSLGQGLPTNSPLHF.

In its sample, this clonotype was seen many times. The rearrangement links TRBV3-1 to TRBJ2-7, with 9 bases identical to TRBD2. The CDR3 length is 15 residues. V was clipped by 4 bases and J by 2 bases; unmatched bases: 6. From germline, CDR1 is LGHDT and CDR2 YNNKEL (reference sequence). In DNA, the CDR3 is TGTGCCAGCAGCCTAAGAGGCGGGAGGGCCTACGAGCAGTACTTC. It translates to CASSLRGGRAYEQYF.

V and J are TRBV12-3 or TRBV12-4 and TRBJ2-1; D unclear. This CDR3 comprises 13 residues. V lost 7 bases, J lost 8 bases, and 15 bases lay in between. The CDR3 reads CASTGGVGDEQFF. CDR3 DNA: TGTGCCAGCACCGGTGGGGTCGGTGATGAGCAGTTCTTC.

This clonotype was counted a few times. The J gene is TRBJ2-7, the V gene TRBV5-1, with 7 bases fitting TRBD2. V trimming: 4 bases; J trimming: 5 bases; junction bases outside the gene matches: 6. CDR1 and CDR2 (germline): SGHRS, YFSETQ. The CDR3 sequence is 13 residues long. For the CDR3, the DNA is TGCGCCAGCAGCCCGAGGGCGGGGGACGAGCAGTACTTC. Its protein product is CASSPRAGDEQYF.

This clonotype was seen ten or more times. The V call is TRBV20-1, the J call TRBJ2-2; D is perhaps TRBD1 or TRBD2 (5 bases each). With 0 bases removed from V and 2 bases from J, the gap between germline ends came to 13 bases. CDR1 and CDR2 from the germline V gene are DFQATT and SNEGSKA (reference sequence). The CDR3 length is 16 residues. CDR3: CSARDQGRLNTGELFF. In nucleotides, the CDR3 is TGCAGTGCTAGAGATCAGGGCAGACTAAACACCGGGGAGCTGTTTTTT.